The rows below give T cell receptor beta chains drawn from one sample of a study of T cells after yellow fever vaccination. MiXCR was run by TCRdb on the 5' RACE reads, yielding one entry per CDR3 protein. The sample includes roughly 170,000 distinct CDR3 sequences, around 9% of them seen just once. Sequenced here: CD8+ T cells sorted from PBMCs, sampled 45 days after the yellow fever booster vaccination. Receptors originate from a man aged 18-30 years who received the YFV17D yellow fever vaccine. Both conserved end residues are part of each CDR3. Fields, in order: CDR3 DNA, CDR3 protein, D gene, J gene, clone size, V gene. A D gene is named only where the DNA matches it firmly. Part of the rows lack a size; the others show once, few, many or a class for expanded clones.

DNA: TGTGCCAGCAGCTTAACGACAGGGCTGGTTGTCAATGAGCAGTTCTTC
CDR3: CASSLTTGLVVNEQFF
D: TRBD1
J: TRBJ2-1
size: many
V: TRBV7-8

DNA: TGCAGCGCTAGGACGGTTAGCTCCTACGAGCAGTACTTC
CDR3: CSARTVSSYEQYF
D: NA
J: TRBJ2-7
size: NA
V: TRBV29-1

DNA: TGTGCCAGCAGCTTAGCACCGCGAAAGGAAAAACTGTTTTTT
CDR3: CASSLAPRKEKLFF
D: NA
J: TRBJ1-4
size: NA
V: TRBV7-8

DNA: TGTGCCAGCACAAACGGGGGAGAAAAACTGTTTTTT
CDR3: CASTNGGEKLFF
D: NA
J: TRBJ1-4
size: few
V: TRBV12-3/TRBV12-4

DNA: TGCAGTGCTCGGACCCCCGGGTACAATGAGCAGTTCTTC
CDR3: CSARTPGYNEQFF
D: NA
J: TRBJ2-1
size: NA
V: TRBV20-1

DNA: TGCGCCAGCAGCCTCGAGCAGCGGGACAGTGATACGCAGTATTTT
CDR3: CASSLEQRDSDTQYF
D: NA
J: TRBJ2-3
size: few
V: TRBV4-1

DNA: TGCAGCGTTGAACTCAGGGGGCGGGGAGATACGCAGTATTTT
CDR3: CSVELRGRGDTQYF
D: TRBD1
J: TRBJ2-3
size: few
V: TRBV29-1

DNA: TGTGCCAGCAGCCTGGGTAGTATCACTGAAGCTTTCTTT
CDR3: CASSLGSITEAFF
D: NA
J: TRBJ1-1
size: few
V: TRBV6-5

DNA: TGCAGTGCCATCACTAGCGGGGGGACCCAAGAGACCCAGTACTTC
CDR3: CSAITSGGTQETQYF
D: TRBD2
J: TRBJ2-5
size: NA
V: TRBV20-1

DNA: TGCGCCAGCAGCCAAGCGATGATTTCACCCCTCCACTTT
CDR3: CASSQAMISPLHF
D: NA
J: TRBJ1-6
size: NA
V: TRBV4-1

DNA: TGCGCCAGCAGCTCCGGGACAGGGATCGCCGACGAGCAGTACTTC
CDR3: CASSSGTGIADEQYF
D: TRBD1
J: TRBJ2-7
size: many
V: TRBV5-1

DNA: TGCAGTGCTAGAGTGCTAGCGGACTCCTACAATGAGCAGTTCTTC
CDR3: CSARVLADSYNEQFF
D: TRBD2
J: TRBJ2-1
size: few
V: TRBV20-1

DNA: TGTGCCAGCAGCTTAGCGGGCCTCGGGGGGGCCAACGTCCTGACTTTC
CDR3: CASSLAGLGGANVLTF
D: NA
J: TRBJ2-6
size: few
V: TRBV7-6

DNA: TGTGCCAGCAGTTACGCAGGGGGCAACTATGGCTACACCTTC
CDR3: CASSYAGGNYGYTF
D: TRBD1
J: TRBJ1-2
size: once
V: TRBV6-6

DNA: TGTGCCAGCAGCCCACTGGGAGGCCATGGCTACACCTTC
CDR3: CASSPLGGHGYTF
D: NA
J: TRBJ1-2
size: few
V: TRBV3-1